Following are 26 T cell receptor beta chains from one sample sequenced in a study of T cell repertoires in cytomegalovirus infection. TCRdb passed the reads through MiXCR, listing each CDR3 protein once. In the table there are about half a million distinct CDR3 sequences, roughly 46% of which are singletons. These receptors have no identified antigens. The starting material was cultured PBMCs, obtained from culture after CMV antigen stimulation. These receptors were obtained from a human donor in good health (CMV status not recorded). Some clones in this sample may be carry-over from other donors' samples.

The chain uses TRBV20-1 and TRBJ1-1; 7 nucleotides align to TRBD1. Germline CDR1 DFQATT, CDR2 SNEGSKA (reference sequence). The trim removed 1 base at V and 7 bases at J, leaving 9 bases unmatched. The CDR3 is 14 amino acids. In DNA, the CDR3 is TGCAGTGCTAGAGCCGCGACAGGGTTAGGTGAAGCTTTCTTT. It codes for CSARAATGLGEAFF.

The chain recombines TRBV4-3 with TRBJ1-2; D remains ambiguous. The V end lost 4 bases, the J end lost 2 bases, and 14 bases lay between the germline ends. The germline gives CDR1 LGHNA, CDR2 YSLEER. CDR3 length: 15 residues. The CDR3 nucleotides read TGCGCCAGCAGCCCGATAGCCCTCTCCAACTATGGCTACACCTTC. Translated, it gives CASSPIALSNYGYTF.

CDR3 amino acids: CASNAAGGRRYF. The CDR3 region has the DNA TGTGCCAGCAATGCCGCCGGGGGACGGAGGTACTTC. The chain carries TRBV12-3 or TRBV12-4 and TRBJ2-4, with D possibly being TRBD2 (6 bases). This CDR3 contains 12 residues. V dropped 7 bases and J dropped 15 bases, with 19 bases sitting between them.

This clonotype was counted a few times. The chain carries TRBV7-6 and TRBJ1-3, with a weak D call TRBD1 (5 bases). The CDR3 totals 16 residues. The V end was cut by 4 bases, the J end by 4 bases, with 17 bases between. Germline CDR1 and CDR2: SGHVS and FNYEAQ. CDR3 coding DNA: TGTGCCAGCAGCTCTTCCCTTGACAGACCCGGAAACACCATATATTTT. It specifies CASSSSLDRPGNTIYF. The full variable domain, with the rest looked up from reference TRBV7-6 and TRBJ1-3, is GAGVSQSPRYKVTKRGQDVALRCDPISGHVSLYWYRQALGQGPEFLTYFNYEAQQDKSGLPNDRFSAERPEGSISTLTIQRTEQRDSAMYRCASSSSLDRPGNTIYFGEGSWLTVV.

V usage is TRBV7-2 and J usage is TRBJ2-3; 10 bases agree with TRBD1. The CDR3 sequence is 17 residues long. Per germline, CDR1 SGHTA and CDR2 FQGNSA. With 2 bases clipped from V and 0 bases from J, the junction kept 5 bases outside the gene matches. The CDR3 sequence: CASSLRGTGASTDTQYF. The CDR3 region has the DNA TGTGCCAGCAGCTTAAGAGGGACAGGGGCGAGCACAGATACGCAGTATTTT. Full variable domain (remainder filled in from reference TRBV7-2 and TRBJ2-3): GAGVSQSPSNKVTEKGKDVELRCDPISGHTALYWYRQSLGQGLEFLIYFQGNSAPDKSGLPSDRFSAERTGGSVSTLTIQRTQQEDSAVYLCASSLRGTGASTDTQYFGPGTRLTVL.

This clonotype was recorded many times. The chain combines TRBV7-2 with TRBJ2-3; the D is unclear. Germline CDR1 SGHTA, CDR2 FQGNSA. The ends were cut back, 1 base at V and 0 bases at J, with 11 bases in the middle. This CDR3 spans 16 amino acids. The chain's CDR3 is CASSLGAPPSTDTQYF. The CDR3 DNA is TGTGCCAGCAGCTTAGGGGCCCCTCCTAGCACAGATACGCAGTATTTT. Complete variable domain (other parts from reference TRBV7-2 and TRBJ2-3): GAGVSQSPSNKVTEKGKDVELRCDPISGHTALYWYRQSLGQGLEFLIYFQGNSAPDKSGLPSDRFSAERTGGSVSTLTIQRTQQEDSAVYLCASSLGAPPSTDTQYFGPGTRLTVL.

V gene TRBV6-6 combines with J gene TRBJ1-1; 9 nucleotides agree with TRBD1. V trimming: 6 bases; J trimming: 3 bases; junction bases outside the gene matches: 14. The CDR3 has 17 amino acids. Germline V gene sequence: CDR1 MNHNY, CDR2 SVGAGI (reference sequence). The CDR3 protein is CASRAPGTGKVYTEAFF. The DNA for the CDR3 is TGTGCCAGCAGAGCCCCCGGGACAGGGAAGGTCTACACTGAAGCTTTCTTT.

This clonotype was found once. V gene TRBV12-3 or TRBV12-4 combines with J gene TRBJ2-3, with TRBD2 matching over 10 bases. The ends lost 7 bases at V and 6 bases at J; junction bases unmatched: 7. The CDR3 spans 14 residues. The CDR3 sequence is CASNVAGGSDTQYF. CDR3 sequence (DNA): TGTGCCAGCAACGTAGCGGGAGGTTCGGATACGCAGTATTTT.

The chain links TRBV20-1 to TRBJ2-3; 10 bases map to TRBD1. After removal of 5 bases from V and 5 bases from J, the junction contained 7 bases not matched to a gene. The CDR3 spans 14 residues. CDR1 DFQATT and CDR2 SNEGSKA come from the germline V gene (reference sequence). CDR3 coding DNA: TGCAGTGCTTTCGACAGGGGGCGGGGAGATACGCAGTATTTT. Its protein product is CSAFDRGRGDTQYF.

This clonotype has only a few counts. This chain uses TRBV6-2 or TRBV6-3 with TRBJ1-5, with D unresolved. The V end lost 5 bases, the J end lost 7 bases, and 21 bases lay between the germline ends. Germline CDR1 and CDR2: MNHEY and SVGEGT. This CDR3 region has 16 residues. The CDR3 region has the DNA TGTGCCAGCAGTCAGTTACCTGGGGAGTACGGACAGCCCCAGCATTTT. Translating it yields CASSQLPGEYGQPQHF.

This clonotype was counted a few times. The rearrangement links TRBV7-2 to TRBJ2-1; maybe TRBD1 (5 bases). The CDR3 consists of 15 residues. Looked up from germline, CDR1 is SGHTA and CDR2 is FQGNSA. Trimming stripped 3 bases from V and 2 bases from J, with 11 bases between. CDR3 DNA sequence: TGTGCCAGCAGCTTGCGCCCAGGGCCCTACAATGAGCAGTTCTTC. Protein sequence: CASSLRPGPYNEQFF.

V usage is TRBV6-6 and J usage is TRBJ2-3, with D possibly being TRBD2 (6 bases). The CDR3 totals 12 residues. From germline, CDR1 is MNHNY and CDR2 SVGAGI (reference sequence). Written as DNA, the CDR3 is TGTGGGGTGAGGCGGGACACAGATACGCAGTATTTT. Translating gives CGVRRDTDTQYF.

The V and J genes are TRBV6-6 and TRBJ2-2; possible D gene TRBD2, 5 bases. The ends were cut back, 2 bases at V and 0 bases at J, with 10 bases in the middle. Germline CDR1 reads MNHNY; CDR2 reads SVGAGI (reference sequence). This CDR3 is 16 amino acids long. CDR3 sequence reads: CASSYNIASNTGELFF. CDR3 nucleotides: TGTGCCAGCAGTTACAATATAGCGTCGAACACCGGGGAGCTGTTTTTT.

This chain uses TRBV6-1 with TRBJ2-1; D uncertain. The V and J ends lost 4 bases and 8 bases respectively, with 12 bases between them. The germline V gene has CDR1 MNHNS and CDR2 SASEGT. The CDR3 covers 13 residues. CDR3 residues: CASSADLGDEQFF. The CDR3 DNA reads TGTGCCAGCAGTGCAGACCTGGGTGATGAGCAGTTCTTC.

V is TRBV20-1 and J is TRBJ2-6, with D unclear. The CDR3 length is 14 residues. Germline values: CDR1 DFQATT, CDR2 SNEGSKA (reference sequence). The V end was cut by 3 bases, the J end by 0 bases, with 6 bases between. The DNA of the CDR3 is TGCAGTGCTAGCGGCGTCTCTGGGGCCAACGTCCTGACTTTC. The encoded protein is CSASGVSGANVLTF.

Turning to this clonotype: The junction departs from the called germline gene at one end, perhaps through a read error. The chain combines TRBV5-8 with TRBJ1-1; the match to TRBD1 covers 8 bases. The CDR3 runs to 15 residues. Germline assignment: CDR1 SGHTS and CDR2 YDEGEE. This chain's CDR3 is CASSQIQGENTEAFF. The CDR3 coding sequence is TGCGCCAGCAGCCAGATACAGGGGGAGAACACTGAAGCTTTCTTT.

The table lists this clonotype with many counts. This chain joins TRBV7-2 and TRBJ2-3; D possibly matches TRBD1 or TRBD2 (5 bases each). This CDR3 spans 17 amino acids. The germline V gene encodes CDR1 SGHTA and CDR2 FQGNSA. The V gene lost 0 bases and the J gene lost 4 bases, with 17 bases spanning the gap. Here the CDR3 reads CASSLAGLSQGPDTQYF. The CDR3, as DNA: TGTGCCAGCAGCTTAGCGGGCTTGAGCCAGGGACCAGATACGCAGTATTTT. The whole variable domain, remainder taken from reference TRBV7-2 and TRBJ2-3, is GAGVSQSPSNKVTEKGKDVELRCDPISGHTALYWYRQSLGQGLEFLIYFQGNSAPDKSGLPSDRFSAERTGGSVSTLTIQRTQQEDSAVYLCASSLAGLSQGPDTQYFGPGTRLTVL.

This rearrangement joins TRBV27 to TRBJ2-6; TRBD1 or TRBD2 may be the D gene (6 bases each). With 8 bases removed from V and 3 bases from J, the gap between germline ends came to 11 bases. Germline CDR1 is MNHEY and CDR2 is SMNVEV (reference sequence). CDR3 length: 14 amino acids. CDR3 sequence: CASRGLGGANVLTF. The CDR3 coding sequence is TGTGCCAGCCGGGGGCTAGGTGGGGCCAACGTCCTGACTTTC.

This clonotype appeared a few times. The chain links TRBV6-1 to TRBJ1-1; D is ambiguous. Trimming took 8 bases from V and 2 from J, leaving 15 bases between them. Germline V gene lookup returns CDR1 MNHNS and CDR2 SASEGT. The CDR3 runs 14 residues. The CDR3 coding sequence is TGTGCCAGCTCACGGGTGTTCGGTAACACTGAAGCTTTCTTT. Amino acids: CASSRVFGNTEAFF.

CDR3: CASSLARRAARYGYTF. CDR3 coding DNA: TGTGCCAGCAGTTTAGCGAGGCGGGCCGCCCGCTATGGCTACACCTTC. The chain is built from TRBV12-3 or TRBV12-4 and TRBJ1-2; D is uncertain. The V gene lost 0 bases and the J gene lost 4 bases, with 15 bases spanning the gap. This CDR3 has 16 amino acids.

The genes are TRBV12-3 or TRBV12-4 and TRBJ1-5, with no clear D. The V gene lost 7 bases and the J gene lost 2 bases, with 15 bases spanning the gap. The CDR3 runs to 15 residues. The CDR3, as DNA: TGTGCCAGCACCTATGCGGCAGGCGGCAATCAGCCCCAGCATTTT. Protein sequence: CASTYAAGGNQPQHF.

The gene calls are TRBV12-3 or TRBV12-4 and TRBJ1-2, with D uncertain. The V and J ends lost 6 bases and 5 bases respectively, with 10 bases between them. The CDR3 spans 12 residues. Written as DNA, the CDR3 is TGTGCCAGCAGGACTGGGATTTATGGCTACACCTTC. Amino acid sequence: CASRTGIYGYTF.

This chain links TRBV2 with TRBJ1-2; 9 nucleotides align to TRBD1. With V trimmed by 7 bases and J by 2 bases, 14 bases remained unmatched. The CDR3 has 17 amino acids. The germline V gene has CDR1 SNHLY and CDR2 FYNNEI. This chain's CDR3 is CASTRDRVSLINYGYTF. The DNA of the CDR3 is TGTGCCAGCACACGGGACAGGGTATCCCTTATAAACTATGGCTACACCTTC.

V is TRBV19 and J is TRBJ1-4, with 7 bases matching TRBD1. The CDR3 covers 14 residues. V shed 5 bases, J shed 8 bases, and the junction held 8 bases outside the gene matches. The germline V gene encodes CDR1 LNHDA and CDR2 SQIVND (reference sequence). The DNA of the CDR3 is TGTGCCAGTAGTTCCATGGACAGGTTGGAAAAACTGTTTTTT. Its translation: CASSSMDRLEKLFF.

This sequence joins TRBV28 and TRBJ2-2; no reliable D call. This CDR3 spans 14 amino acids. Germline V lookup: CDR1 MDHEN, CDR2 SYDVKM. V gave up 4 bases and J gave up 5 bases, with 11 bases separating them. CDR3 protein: CASSSPSGTGELFF. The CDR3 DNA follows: TGTGCCAGCAGTTCGCCTTCTGGAACCGGGGAGCTGTTTTTT.

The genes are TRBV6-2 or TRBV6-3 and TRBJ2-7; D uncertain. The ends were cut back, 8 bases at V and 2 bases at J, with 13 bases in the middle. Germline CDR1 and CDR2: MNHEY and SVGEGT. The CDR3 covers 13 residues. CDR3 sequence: CASGSTGAYEQYF. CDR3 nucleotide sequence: TGTGCCAGCGGAAGCACTGGGGCCTACGAGCAGTACTTC.